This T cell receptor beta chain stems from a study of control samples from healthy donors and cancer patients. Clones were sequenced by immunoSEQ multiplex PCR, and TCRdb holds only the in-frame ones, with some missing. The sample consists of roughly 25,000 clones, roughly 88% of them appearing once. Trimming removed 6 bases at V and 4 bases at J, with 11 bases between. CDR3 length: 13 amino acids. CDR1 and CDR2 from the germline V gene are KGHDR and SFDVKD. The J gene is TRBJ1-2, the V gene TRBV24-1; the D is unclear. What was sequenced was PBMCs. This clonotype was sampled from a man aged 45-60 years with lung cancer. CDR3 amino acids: CATSRGESYGYTF. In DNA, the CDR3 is TGTGCCACCAGTCGGGGAGAGAGCTATGGCTACACCTTC.